The present TCR beta chain was sequenced within a study of shared clonotypes between healthy human individuals. This clone has just one count. The germline V gene has CDR1 SGHRS and CDR2 YFSETQ. V lost 2 bases to trimming and J lost 5 bases, with 10 bases between them. The CDR3 has 13 amino acids. The protocol was immunoSEQ multiplex PCR, while the TCRdb copy is restricted to in-frame clones and leaves out a portion. The sample has 2 million to 3 million clones, approximately 94% seen once. This TCR came from a man aged 18 to 29 in good health. Some clones in this sample may be carry-over from other donors' samples. This chain uses TRBV5-1 with TRBJ2-5, with D unresolved. The sequencing input was naive CD4+ T cells from PBMCs. Specified subset: CD45RA+ positively selected. The CDR3 sequence is CASSFGPVETQYF. Here the CDR3 DNA reads TGCGCCAGCAGCTTTGGGCCAGTGGAGACCCAGTACTTC.